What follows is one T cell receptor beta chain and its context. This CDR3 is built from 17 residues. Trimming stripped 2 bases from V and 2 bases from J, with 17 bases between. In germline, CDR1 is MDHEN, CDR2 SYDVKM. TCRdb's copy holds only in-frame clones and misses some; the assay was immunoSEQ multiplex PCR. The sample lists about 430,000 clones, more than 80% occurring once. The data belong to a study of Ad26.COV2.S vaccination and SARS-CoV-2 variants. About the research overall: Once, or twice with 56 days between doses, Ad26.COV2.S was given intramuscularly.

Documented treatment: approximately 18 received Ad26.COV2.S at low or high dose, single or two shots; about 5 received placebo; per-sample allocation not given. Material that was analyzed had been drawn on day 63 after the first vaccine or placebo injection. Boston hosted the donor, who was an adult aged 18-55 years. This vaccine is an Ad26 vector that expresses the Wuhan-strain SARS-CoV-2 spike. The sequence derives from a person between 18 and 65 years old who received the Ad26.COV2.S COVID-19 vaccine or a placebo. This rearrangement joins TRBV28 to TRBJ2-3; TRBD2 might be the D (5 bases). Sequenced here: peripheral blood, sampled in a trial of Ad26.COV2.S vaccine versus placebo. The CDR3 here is CASSLTQEARVTDTQYF. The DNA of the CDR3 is TGTGCCAGCAGTTTAACCCAGGAGGCGAGGGTCACAGATACGCAGTATTTT.